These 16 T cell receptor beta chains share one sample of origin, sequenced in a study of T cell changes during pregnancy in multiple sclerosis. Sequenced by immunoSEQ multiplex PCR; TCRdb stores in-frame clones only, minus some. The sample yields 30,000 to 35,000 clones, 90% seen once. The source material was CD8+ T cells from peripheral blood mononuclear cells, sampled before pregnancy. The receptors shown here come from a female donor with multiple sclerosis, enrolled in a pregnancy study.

CDR3 sequence (DNA): TGCACCAGCAGCCAACCCACCGGGACTCTCCGGAGCGAGCAGTACTTC. Translation gives CTSSQPTGTLRSEQYF. This chain links TRBV1 with TRBJ2-7; no check of the table's D call, TRBD2, against the DNA was made. TRBV1 is a documented pseudogene. The length of the CDR3 is 16 residues.

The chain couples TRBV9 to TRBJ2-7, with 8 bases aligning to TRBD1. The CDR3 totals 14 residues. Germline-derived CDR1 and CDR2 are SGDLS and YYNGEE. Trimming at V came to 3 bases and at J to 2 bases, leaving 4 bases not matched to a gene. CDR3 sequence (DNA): TGTGCCAGCAGCGGGGGGGACAGGACCTACGAGCAGTACTTC. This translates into CASSGGDRTYEQYF.

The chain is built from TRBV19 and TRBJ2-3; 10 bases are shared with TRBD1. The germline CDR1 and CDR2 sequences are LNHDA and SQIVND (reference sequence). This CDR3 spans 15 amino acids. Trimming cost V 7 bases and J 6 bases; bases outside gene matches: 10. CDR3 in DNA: TGTGCCAGTACATGGACAGGGGGTAATTGGGATACGCAGTATTTT. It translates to CASTWTGGNWDTQYF.

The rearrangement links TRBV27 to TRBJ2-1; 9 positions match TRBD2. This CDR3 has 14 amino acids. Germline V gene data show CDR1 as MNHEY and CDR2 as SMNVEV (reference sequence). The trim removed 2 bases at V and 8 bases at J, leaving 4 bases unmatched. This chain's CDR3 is CASSLVAGVDEQFF. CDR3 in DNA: TGTGCCAGCAGTTTAGTAGCGGGAGTGGATGAGCAGTTCTTC.

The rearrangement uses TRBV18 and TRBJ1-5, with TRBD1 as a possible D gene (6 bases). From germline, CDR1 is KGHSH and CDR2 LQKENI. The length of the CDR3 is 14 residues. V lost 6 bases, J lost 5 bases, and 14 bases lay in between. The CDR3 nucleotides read TGTGCCAGCTCCTTGGGACATCCCTATCAGCCCCAGCATTTT. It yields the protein CASSLGHPYQPQHF.

This CDR3 reads CASSLEGHTDYGYTF. CDR3 coding DNA: TGTGCCAGCAGCCTCGAGGGACATACGGACTATGGCTACACCTTC. The rearrangement uses TRBV2 and TRBJ1-2; D might be TRBD1 (6 bases). V lost 6 bases and J 3 bases, leaving 17 bases between the germline ends. Per germline, CDR1 SNHLY and CDR2 FYNNEI. This CDR3 comprises 15 residues.

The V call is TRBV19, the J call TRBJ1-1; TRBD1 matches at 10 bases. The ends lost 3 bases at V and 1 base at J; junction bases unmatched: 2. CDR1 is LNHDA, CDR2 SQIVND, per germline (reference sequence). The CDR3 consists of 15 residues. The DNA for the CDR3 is TGTGCCAGTAGTATCGGACAGGGGGGGAACACTGAAGCTTTCTTT. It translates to CASSIGQGGNTEAFF. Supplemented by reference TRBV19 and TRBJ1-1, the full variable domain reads DGGITQSPKYLFRKEGQNVTLSCEQNLNHDAMYWYRQDPGQGLRLIYYSQIVNDFQKGDIAEGYSVSREKKESFPLTVTSAQKNPTAFYLCASSIGQGGNTEAFFGQGTRLTVV.

The CDR3 DNA reads as TGTGCCACCAGCAGACGACAGGCTGAAGCTTTCTTT. Translation: CATSRRQAEAFF. J is TRBJ1-1 and V is TRBV15; TRBD1 might be the D (6 bases). The CDR3 runs 12 residues. V lost 2 bases and J 6 bases, leaving 7 bases between the germline ends. The germline V gene encodes CDR1 LNHNV and CDR2 YYDKDF (reference sequence).

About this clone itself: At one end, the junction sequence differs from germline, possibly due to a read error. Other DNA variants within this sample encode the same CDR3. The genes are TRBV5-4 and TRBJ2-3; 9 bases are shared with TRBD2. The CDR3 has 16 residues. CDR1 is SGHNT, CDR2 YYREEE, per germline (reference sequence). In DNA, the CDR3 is TGCGCCAGCAGCCAAGCCGAGCGGGGGGTGGCAGATACGCAGTATTTT. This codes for CASSQAERGVADTQYF.

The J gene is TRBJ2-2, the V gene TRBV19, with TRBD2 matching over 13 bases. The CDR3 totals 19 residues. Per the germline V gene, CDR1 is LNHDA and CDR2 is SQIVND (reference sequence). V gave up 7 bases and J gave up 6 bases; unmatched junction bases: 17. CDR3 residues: CASTPLAGGPGLSPGELFF. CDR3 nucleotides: TGTGCCAGTACCCCACTAGCGGGAGGGCCTGGATTGTCCCCCGGGGAGCTGTTTTTT.

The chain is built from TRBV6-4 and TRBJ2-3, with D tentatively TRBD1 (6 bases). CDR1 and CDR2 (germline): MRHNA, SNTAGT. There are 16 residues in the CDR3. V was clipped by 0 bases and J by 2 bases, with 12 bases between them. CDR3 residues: CASSDSRQADTDTQYF. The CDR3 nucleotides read TGTGCCAGCAGTGACTCGCGACAGGCCGACACAGATACGCAGTATTTT.

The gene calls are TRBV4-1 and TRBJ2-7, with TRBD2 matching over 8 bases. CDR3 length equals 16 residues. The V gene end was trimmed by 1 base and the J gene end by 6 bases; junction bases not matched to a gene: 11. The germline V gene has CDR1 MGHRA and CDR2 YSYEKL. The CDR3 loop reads CASSQVESSGSFEQYF. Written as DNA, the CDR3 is TGCGCCAGCAGCCAAGTAGAGTCGAGCGGGAGTTTCGAGCAGTACTTC.

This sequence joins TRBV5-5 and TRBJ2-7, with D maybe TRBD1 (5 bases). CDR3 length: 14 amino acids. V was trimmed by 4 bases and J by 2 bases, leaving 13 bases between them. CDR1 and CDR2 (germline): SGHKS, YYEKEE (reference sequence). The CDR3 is CASSPNDRTYEQYF. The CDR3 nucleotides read TGTGCCAGCAGCCCCAATGACAGAACCTACGAGCAGTACTTC.

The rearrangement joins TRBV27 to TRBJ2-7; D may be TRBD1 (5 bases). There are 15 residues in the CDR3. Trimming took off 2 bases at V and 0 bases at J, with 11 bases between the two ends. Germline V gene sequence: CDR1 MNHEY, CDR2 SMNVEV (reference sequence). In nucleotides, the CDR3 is TGTGCCAGCAGTTTAAGGGGCACGAGCTCCTACGAGCAGTACTTC. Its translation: CASSLRGTSSYEQYF.

The CDR3 region is CAISESPRFNSPLHF. The CDR3 DNA reads as TGTGCCATCAGTGAGTCACCGCGTTTCAATTCACCCCTCCACTTT. The V gene is TRBV10-3, the J gene TRBJ1-6; D gene ambiguous. Germline CDR1 ENHRY, CDR2 SYGVKD. Trimming pared 0 bases from V and 7 bases from J, leaving 10 bases between. The CDR3 runs to 15 residues.

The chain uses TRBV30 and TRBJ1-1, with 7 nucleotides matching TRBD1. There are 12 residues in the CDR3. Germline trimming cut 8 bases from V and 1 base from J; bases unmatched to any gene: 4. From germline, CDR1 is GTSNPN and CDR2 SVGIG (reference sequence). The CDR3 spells CARGQTNTEAFF. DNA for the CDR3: TGTGCCCGGGGACAGACGAACACTGAAGCTTTCTTT.